This TCR beta chain is drawn from a study of CD8 T cells in ankylosing spondylitis. Notes on the study in general: Previous work reported some of these motif variants in the synovial fluid and blood of reactive arthritis. Disease-linked clones proved CD8+ and comparatively uncommon in peripheral blood. Apparently characteristic of ankylosing spondylitis blood was a TCR beta motif (fewer than 10 highly homologous variants). Significant enrichment of disease-linked clones was reported in matched ankylosing spondylitis synovial fluid.

TCRdb independently ran MiXCR on the 5' RACE reads; one entry per CDR3 protein. The data show around 440,000 distinct CDR3 sequences, 17% seen once. On this clonotype: Its antigen is undetermined.

With V trimmed by 5 bases and J by 7 bases, 8 bases remained unmatched. This CDR3 is built from 14 residues. Germline V gene data show CDR1 as SQVTM and CDR2 as ANQGSEA. Material for sequencing was blood, either unsorted or a sorted T cell fraction (not recorded which). This receptor was identified in a male donor with ankylosing spondylitis. This chain connects TRBV29-1 to TRBJ2-3; 11 nucleotides align to TRBD1. In DNA, the CDR3 is TGCAGCGTTTCTGGACAGGGGGCGCCGAATACGCAGTATTTT. This sequence encodes CSVSGQGAPNTQYF.